This entry concerns a single TCR beta chain. Its antigen is currently unknown. These data originate in a study of cytomegalovirus exposure and HLA in healthy donors. Study results and caveats: Follow-up analysis later connected one missense variant in DCLRE1C with trimming of TCR beta V- and J-genes. The study labeled fewer than 200 TCR beta chains cytomegalovirus-associated.

PCR amplification relied on 60 Vbeta primers (plus 13 Jbeta primers). TCRdb's table, derived via immunoSEQ multiplex PCR, lists solely in-frame clones and lacks some. Its clone listing holds 45,000 to 55,000 clones. The CDR3 length is 15 residues. Germline V lookup: CDR1 SEHNR, CDR2 FQNEAQ (reference sequence). Trimming pared 2 bases from V and 4 bases from J, leaving 11 bases between. Sequences were obtained from PBMCs. This rearrangement joins TRBV7-9 to TRBJ2-2, with a tentative D call TRBD1 (6 bases). This clonotype was sampled from a woman aged 45-65 years in good health and CMV-seropositive. The CDR3 here is CASSLLGQSTGELFF. CDR3 bases: TGTGCCAGCAGCTTACTTGGACAGTCCACCGGGGAGCTGTTTTTT. The complete variable domain, with remaining parts taken from reference TRBV7-9 and TRBJ2-2, reads DTGVSQNPRHKITKRGQNVTFRCDPISEHNRLYWYRQTLGQGPEFLTYFQNEAQLEKSRLLSDRFSAERPKGSFSTLEIQRTEQGDSAMYLCASSLLGQSTGELFFGEGSRLTVL.